Below, 9 T cell receptor beta chains from the same sample are listed, as sequenced in a study of blood T cell repertoires in COVID-19. The assay was immunoSEQ multiplex PCR, and TCRdb's table has in-frame clones only and misses some. The sample holds approximately 160,000 clones; about 88% are singletons and the top ten take around a fifth. What was sequenced was peripheral blood. Receptors were obtained from an elderly woman with acute or convalescent COVID-19.

The chain's CDR3 is CASSSEGAVGAGELFF. CDR3 sequence (DNA): TGTGCCAGCAGTTCAGAGGGGGCCGTGGGGGCCGGGGAGCTGTTTTTT. The chain employs TRBV11-2 and TRBJ2-2, with 7 bases aligning to TRBD1. CDR1 is SGHAT and CDR2 is FQNNGV in the germline V gene. The CDR3 contains 16 residues. V lost 6 bases to trimming and J lost 6 bases; unmatched junction nucleotides: 13.

The V and J genes are TRBV5-6 and TRBJ1-1; 7 bases map to TRBD1. Per germline, CDR1 SGHDT and CDR2 YYEEEE. V lost 1 base to trimming and J lost 3 bases; unmatched junction nucleotides: 6. The CDR3 spans 15 residues. DNA of the CDR3: TGTGCCAGCAGCTTGATCGGGCAGGGGGACACTGAAGCTTTCTTT. As protein: CASSLIGQGDTEAFF.

The rearrangement links TRBV7-2 to TRBJ1-1; D remains unclear. This CDR3 is built from 14 residues. CDR1 and CDR2 (germline): SGHTA, FQGNSA. V lost 2 bases to trimming and J lost 3 bases, with 10 bases between them. The CDR3 region is CASSLQRRDTEAFF. The DNA of the CDR3 is TGTGCCAGCAGCTTACAACGCCGAGACACTGAAGCTTTCTTT.

The CDR3 here is CASSYAGGRGETQYF. The CDR3 coding sequence is TGTGCCAGCAGTTACGCAGGGGGCAGAGGAGAGACCCAGTACTTC. The rearrangement joins TRBV6-5 to TRBJ2-5, with 8 bases identical to TRBD1. Per germline, CDR1 MNHEY and CDR2 SVGAGI. The CDR3 contains 15 residues. V lost 2 bases and J lost 4; bases outside the gene matches: 6.

This clone was seen just once. The chain carries TRBV18 and TRBJ1-6, with D possibly matching TRBD1 (6 bases). Germline V CDR1 and CDR2: KGHSH, LQKENI. The CDR3 has 16 amino acids. V was pared by 2 bases and J by 7 bases, with 15 bases between. Here the CDR3 DNA reads TGTGCCAGCTCACCATCCCGGGGGCGGGGGAATTCACCCCTCCACTTT. Translation: CASSPSRGRGNSPLHF.

The chain combines TRBV27 with TRBJ1-5; 7 bases map to TRBD1. The ends lost 2 bases at V and 1 base at J; junction bases unmatched: 2. The CDR3 is made up of 15 amino acids. CDR1 MNHEY and CDR2 SMNVEV come from the germline V gene (reference sequence). CDR3 loop: CASSLETGSNQPQHF. The DNA of the CDR3 is TGTGCCAGCAGTTTAGAGACAGGGAGCAATCAGCCCCAGCATTTT.

This sequence joins TRBV27 and TRBJ1-5, with D possibly being TRBD1 (5 bases). CDR1 MNHEY and CDR2 SMNVEV come from the germline V gene (reference sequence). Trimming took off 6 bases at V and 9 bases at J, with 18 bases between the two ends. There are 14 residues in the CDR3. The chain's CDR3 is CASSQGAADGPQHF. CDR3 coding DNA: TGTGCCAGCAGCCAAGGGGCGGCAGATGGGCCCCAGCATTTT.

This clone has more than one count but fewer than ten. This chain joins TRBV10-2 and TRBJ1-2; possibly TRBD1 for D (6 bases). This CDR3 is built from 15 residues. Trimming left V 4 bases short and J 3 bases short, with 15 bases between. Germline V gene data show CDR1 as WSHSY and CDR2 as SAAADI. In DNA form, the CDR3 reads TGCGCCAGCAGTGCTTTAGGGGGGGCGGACTATGGCTACACCTTC. Translated: CASSALGGADYGYTF.

This clone has just a few counts. The chain links TRBV19 to TRBJ1-2, with 9 positions matching TRBD1. The V segment lost 4 bases and the J segment 10 bases; nucleotides outside the gene matches: 10. The CDR3 extends over 14 amino acids. Germline V gene sequence: CDR1 LNHDA, CDR2 SQIVND (reference sequence). This chain's CDR3 is CASSRVPGQGIYTF. The CDR3 region has the DNA TGTGCCAGTAGTAGAGTTCCGGGACAGGGTATCTACACCTTC. The whole variable domain, filled in from reference TRBV19 and TRBJ1-2, reads DGGITQSPKYLFRKEGQNVTLSCEQNLNHDAMYWYRQDPGQGLRLIYYSQIVNDFQKGDIAEGYSVSREKKESFPLTVTSAQKNPTAFYLCASSRVPGQGIYTFGSGTRLTVV.